A single sample is the source of the 19 T cell receptor beta chains below, sequenced in a study of CD8 T cells in Susac syndrome. Random hexamers primed reverse transcription of about 0.5 to 1 ug RNA. TCRdb re-called the immunoSEQ multiplex PCR reads with MiXCR, one entry per CDR3 protein. The repertoire holds 400,000 or so distinct CDR3 sequences, roughly 85% seen once, with about 0.12% in the top ten. Sequences were obtained from CD8+ T cells from PBMCs. All receptors derive from a human donor with multiple sclerosis.

The V call is TRBV7-9, the J call TRBJ2-2, with D maybe TRBD1 (5 bases). Germline-derived CDR1 and CDR2 are SEHNR and FQNEAQ (reference sequence). The CDR3 has 15 residues. Trimming took 0 bases from V and 3 from J, leaving 8 bases between them. The CDR3: CASSLAWGDTGELFF. The DNA of the CDR3 is TGTGCCAGCAGCTTAGCGTGGGGCGACACCGGGGAGCTGTTTTTT.

The J gene is TRBJ2-3, the V gene TRBV6-5, with D tentatively TRBD1 (7 bases). Germline V gene sequence: CDR1 MNHEY, CDR2 SVGAGI. Trimming shortened V by 2 bases and J by 1 base, and 16 bases separated the two germline ends. The CDR3 runs to 17 residues. The CDR3 reads CASSYAKGGGGTDTQYF. CDR3 nucleotides: TGTGCCAGCAGTTACGCGAAAGGGGGCGGGGGCACAGATACGCAGTATTTT.

V usage is TRBV6-1 and J usage is TRBJ2-1; the match to TRBD2 covers 13 bases. The CDR3 spans 18 residues. CDR1 and CDR2 from the germline V gene are MNHNS and SASEGT. The V segment lost 4 bases and the J segment 4 bases; nucleotides outside the gene matches: 10. CDR3 DNA sequence: TGTGCCAGCAGTGGGTACGGGACTAGCGGGACCAAGTACAATGAGCAGTTCTTC. Residues: CASSGYGTSGTKYNEQFF.

The V and J genes are TRBV6-2 or TRBV6-3 and TRBJ2-1; the D is unclear. The CDR3 has 16 residues. V lost 2 bases and J 2 bases, leaving 13 bases between the germline ends. Per the germline V gene, CDR1 is MNHEY and CDR2 is SVGEGT. The CDR3 reads CASSYGARDTYNEQFF. The CDR3, as DNA: TGTGCCAGCAGTTACGGAGCGCGCGACACCTACAATGAGCAGTTCTTC.

This clonotype has just one count. The chain uses TRBV4-1 and TRBJ2-3; D unresolved. Per germline, CDR1 MGHRA and CDR2 YSYEKL. The V end was cut by 3 bases, the J end by 1 base, with 5 bases between. The CDR3 length is 13 residues. The CDR3 region is CASSHVGTDTQYF. The CDR3 coding sequence is TGCGCCAGCAGCCACGTGGGCACAGATACGCAGTATTTT.

V gene TRBV3-1 combines with J gene TRBJ1-1; possibly TRBD1 for D (5 bases). Germline V CDR1 and CDR2: LGHDT, YNNKEL (reference sequence). The CDR3 contains 17 residues. V was clipped by 1 base and J by 3 bases, with 18 bases between them. This chain's CDR3 is CASSQGIRLREDTEAFF. CDR3 sequence (DNA): TGTGCCAGCAGCCAAGGAATCCGTCTCAGGGAGGACACTGAAGCTTTCTTT.

This chain connects TRBV3-1 to TRBJ2-7; 8 bases agree with TRBD1. This CDR3 has 16 amino acids. The V and J ends lost 4 bases and 5 bases, in that order; junction bases with no gene match: 13. Germline values: CDR1 LGHDT, CDR2 YNNKEL (reference sequence). The CDR3 sequence: CASSLTIRTGKDEQYF. In DNA form, the CDR3 reads TGTGCCAGCAGCCTGACTATTAGGACAGGGAAGGACGAGCAGTACTTC.

This clonotype was recorded only once. The V call is TRBV9, the J call TRBJ2-1; D is ambiguous. This CDR3 contains 16 residues. Trimming removed 0 bases from V and 0 bases from J, with 10 bases in between. Germline loops: CDR1 SGDLS, CDR2 YYNGEE. CDR3 nucleotide sequence: TGTGCCAGCAGCGTAGTCACGGAGAGCTCCTACAATGAGCAGTTCTTC. This translates into CASSVVTESSYNEQFF.

V and J are TRBV2 and TRBJ2-3; D assignment may be TRBD1 or TRBD2 (5 bases each). V was clipped by 2 bases and J by 5 bases, with 14 bases between them. Germline loops: CDR1 SNHLY, CDR2 FYNNEI. This CDR3 has 15 residues. DNA for the CDR3: TGTGCCAGCAGTGAATACCCAGGGAGTATAGATACGCAGTATTTT. Amino acids: CASSEYPGSIDTQYF. The whole variable domain, remainder taken from reference TRBV2 and TRBJ2-3, is EPEVTQTPSHQVTQMGQEVILRCVPISNHLYFYWYRQILGQKVEFLVSFYNNEISEKSEIFDDQFSVERPDGSNFTLKIRSTKLEDSAMYFCASSEYPGSIDTQYFGPGTRLTVL.

This clonotype was recorded once. V is TRBV30 and J is TRBJ2-7; D may match TRBD1 or TRBD2 (5 bases each). From germline, CDR1 is GTSNPN and CDR2 SVGIG (reference sequence). The CDR3 is 16 residues long. V was clipped by 3 bases and J by 3 bases, with 21 bases between them. CDR3 sequence (DNA): TGTGCCTGGAGCGGACTGTCTCGGGGTGGGGGCTACGAGCAGTACTTC. Protein product: CAWSGLSRGGGYEQYF.

The V gene is TRBV20-1, the J gene TRBJ2-7; D is perhaps TRBD1 (5 bases). Germline lookup yields CDR1 DFQATT and CDR2 SNEGSKA (reference sequence). The CDR3 is made up of 13 amino acids. Deletions cut 5 bases from V and 2 bases from J, with 13 bases between. The CDR3 DNA reads TGCAGTGCTCCCTCGGACACGACCTACGAGCAGTACTTC. This sequence encodes CSAPSDTTYEQYF.

The chain is built from TRBV9 and TRBJ2-7; D is uncertain. The CDR3 is 12 residues long. V shed 4 bases and J shed 7 bases, with 12 bases lying between them. CDR1 SGDLS and CDR2 YYNGEE come from the germline V gene. The DNA of the CDR3 is TGTGCCAGCAGCTCTCCCCCAGGAGAGCAGTACTTC. This gives the protein CASSSPPGEQYF.

This chain links TRBV20-1 with TRBJ2-7, with D unclear. The CDR3 loop spans 13 amino acids. V gave up 3 bases and J gave up 1 base, with 10 bases separating them. Germline assignment: CDR1 DFQATT and CDR2 SNEGSKA (reference sequence). Written as DNA, the CDR3 is TGCAGTGCTAGGGTGCGAAGATCCTACGAGCAGTACTTC. Its translation is CSARVRRSYEQYF.

The chain employs TRBV15 and TRBJ2-1, with unresolved D. The CDR3 has 15 residues. V was trimmed by 5 bases and J by 10 bases, leaving 21 bases between them. Germline CDR1 LNHNV, CDR2 YYDKDF (reference sequence). The CDR3 nucleotides are TGTGCCACCAGCTCCAGCAATGGAGTTTTCGAGGAGCAGTTCTTC. It yields the protein CATSSSNGVFEEQFF.

This chain connects TRBV29-1 to TRBJ2-5, with D perhaps TRBD1 (6 bases). Germline V gene data show CDR1 as SQVTM and CDR2 as ANQGSEA. Trimming removed 3 bases from V and 2 bases from J, with 19 bases in between. The CDR3 is made up of 16 amino acids. The CDR3 is CSVDGLWGHTQETQYF. The DNA for the CDR3 is TGCAGCGTTGACGGGTTGTGGGGACATACTCAAGAGACCCAGTACTTC.

This clonotype was counted a few times. Here the CDR3 reads CAWTPAGYNEQFF. The DNA for the CDR3 is TGTGCCTGGACCCCCGCTGGCTACAATGAGCAGTTCTTC. The chain couples TRBV30 to TRBJ2-1; D unresolved. V lost 4 bases and J 3 bases, leaving 10 bases between the germline ends. The CDR3 spans 13 residues. Germline V CDR1 and CDR2: GTSNPN, SVGIG (reference sequence).

V usage is TRBV5-1 and J usage is TRBJ2-7, with D possibly TRBD1 on 7 matching bases. The CDR3 is made up of 15 amino acids. Germline CDR1 reads SGHRS; CDR2 reads YFSETQ. The V end lost 3 bases, the J end lost 1 base, and 14 bases lay between the germline ends. The CDR3 here is CASSSPAGGSYEQYF. CDR3 bases: TGCGCCAGCAGCTCGCCCGCAGGGGGGTCCTACGAGCAGTACTTC. The variable domain in full, completed from reference TRBV5-1 and TRBJ2-7, reads KAGVTQTPRYLIKTRGQQVTLSCSPISGHRSVSWYQQTPGQGLQFLFEYFSETQRNKGNFPGRFSGRQFSNSRSEMNVSTLELGDSALYLCASSSPAGGSYEQYFGPGTRLTVT.

V usage is TRBV7-9 and J usage is TRBJ2-2; 8 bases align to TRBD1. From germline, CDR1 is SEHNR and CDR2 FQNEAQ (reference sequence). This CDR3 comprises 16 residues. After removal of 5 bases from V and 7 bases from J, the junction contained 12 bases not matched to a gene. This chain's CDR3 is CASSALTGESHGELFF. CDR3 DNA: TGTGCCAGCAGCGCCTTGACAGGGGAGAGTCACGGGGAGCTGTTTTTT.

CDR3 amino acids: CSVQRRGLADEQFF. The CDR3 DNA reads TGCAGCGTCCAAAGGAGGGGACTAGCGGATGAGCAGTTCTTC. The V gene is TRBV29-1, the J gene TRBJ2-1; 11 nucleotides line up with TRBD2. Germline-derived CDR1 and CDR2 are SQVTM and ANQGSEA. With 6 bases clipped from V and 8 bases from J, the junction kept 9 bases outside the gene matches. The CDR3 spans 14 residues.